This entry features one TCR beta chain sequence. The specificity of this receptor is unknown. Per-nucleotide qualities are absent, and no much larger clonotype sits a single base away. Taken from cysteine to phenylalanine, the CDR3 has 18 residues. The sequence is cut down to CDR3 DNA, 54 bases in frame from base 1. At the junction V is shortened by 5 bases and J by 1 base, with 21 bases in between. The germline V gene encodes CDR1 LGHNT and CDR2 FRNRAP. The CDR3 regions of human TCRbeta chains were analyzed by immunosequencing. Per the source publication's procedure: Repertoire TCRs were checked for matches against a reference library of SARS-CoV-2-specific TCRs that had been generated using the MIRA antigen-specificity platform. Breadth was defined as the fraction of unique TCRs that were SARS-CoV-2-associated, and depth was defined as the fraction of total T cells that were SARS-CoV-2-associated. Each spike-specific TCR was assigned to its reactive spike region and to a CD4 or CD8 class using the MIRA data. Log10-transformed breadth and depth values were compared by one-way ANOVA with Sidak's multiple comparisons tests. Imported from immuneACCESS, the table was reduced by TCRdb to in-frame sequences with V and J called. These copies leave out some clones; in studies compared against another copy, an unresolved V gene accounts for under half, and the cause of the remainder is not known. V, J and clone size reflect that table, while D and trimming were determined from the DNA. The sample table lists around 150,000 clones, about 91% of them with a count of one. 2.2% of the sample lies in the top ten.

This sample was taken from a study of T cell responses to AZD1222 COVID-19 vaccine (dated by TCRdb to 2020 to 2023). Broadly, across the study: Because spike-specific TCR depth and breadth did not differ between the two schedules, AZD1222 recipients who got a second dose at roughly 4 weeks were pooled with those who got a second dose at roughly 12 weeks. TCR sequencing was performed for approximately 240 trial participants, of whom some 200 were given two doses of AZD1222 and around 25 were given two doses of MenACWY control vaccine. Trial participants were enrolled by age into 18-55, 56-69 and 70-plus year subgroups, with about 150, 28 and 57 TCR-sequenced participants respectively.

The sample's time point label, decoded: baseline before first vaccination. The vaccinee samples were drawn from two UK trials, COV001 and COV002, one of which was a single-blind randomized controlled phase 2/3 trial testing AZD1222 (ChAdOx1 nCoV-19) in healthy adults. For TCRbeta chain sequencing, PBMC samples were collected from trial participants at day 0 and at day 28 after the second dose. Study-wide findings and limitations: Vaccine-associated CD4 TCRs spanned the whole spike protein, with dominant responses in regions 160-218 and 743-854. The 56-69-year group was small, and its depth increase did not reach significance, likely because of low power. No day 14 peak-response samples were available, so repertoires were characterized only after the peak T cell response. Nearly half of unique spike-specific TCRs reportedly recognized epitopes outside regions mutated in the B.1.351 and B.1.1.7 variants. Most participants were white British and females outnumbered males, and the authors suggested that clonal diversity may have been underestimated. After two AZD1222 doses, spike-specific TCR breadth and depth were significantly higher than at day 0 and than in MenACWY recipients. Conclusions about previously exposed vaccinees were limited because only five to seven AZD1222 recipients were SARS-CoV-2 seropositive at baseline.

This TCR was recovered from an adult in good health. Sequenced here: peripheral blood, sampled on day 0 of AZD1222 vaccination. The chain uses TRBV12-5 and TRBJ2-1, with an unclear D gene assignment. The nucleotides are TGTGCTAGTGGTCCCAAGGTTGGGCAGTCCAGTTCCTACAATGAGCAGTTCTTC. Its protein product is CASGPKVGQSSSYNEQFF.